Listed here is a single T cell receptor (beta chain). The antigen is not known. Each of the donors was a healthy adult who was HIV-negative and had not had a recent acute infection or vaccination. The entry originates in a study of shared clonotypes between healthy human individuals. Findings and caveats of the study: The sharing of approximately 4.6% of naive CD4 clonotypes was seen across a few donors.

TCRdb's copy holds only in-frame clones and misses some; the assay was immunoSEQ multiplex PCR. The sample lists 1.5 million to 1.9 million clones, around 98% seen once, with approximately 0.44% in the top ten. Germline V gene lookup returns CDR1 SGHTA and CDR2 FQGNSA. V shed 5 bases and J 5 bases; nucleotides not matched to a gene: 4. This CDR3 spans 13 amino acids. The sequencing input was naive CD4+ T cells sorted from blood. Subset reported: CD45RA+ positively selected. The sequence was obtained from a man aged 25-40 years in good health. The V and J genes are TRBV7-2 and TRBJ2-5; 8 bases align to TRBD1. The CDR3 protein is CASSPGGAETQYF. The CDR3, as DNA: TGTGCCAGCAGCCCAGGGGGCGCGGAGACCCAGTACTTC.